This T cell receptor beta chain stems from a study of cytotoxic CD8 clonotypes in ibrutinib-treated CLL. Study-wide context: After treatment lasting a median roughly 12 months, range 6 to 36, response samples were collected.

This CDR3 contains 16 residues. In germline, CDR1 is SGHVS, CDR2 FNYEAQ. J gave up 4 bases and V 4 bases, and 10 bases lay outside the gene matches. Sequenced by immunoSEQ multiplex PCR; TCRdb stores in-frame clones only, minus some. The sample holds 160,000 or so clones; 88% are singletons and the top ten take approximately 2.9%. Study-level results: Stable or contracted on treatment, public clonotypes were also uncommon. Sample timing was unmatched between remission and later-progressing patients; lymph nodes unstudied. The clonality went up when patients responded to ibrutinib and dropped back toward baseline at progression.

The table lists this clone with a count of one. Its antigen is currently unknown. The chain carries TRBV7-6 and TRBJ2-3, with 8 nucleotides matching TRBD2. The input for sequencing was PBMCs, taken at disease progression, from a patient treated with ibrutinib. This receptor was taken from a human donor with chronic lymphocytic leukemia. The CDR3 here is CASSSLGAGVADTQYF. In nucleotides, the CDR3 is TGTGCCAGCAGCTCCCTCGGAGCGGGAGTTGCAGATACGCAGTATTTT.